This TCR beta chain appears in the sequencing data of a study of cytomegalovirus exposure and HLA in healthy donors. On the study more broadly: Within the Caucasian-associated ancestry cluster were roughly 79% of the approximately 400 genotyped donors.

Worth noting for this clone: No antigen is known for it.

Healthy donors of bone marrow made up the group. The study, taken as a whole, reports: Based on reports, TCR beta sequences accurately predicted HLA-A and HLA-B alleles for most subjects. Most sequenced TCRs were rare (though some public TCRs occurred in many donors).

The V end was cut by 4 bases, the J end by 8 bases, with 15 bases between. This CDR3 is built from 13 residues. Germline CDR1 reads SGHRS; CDR2 reads YFSETQ. The PCR ran on 60 Vbeta and 13 Jbeta primers. The data were produced by immunoSEQ multiplex PCR, yet TCRdb's version contains in-frame clones alone and is incomplete. The profile covers under 150,000 clones, with about 81% appearing a single time and 5.9% taken by the ten largest. The sample was PBMCs. This receptor was obtained from a woman aged 40 to 50 in good health and CMV-seropositive. The rearrangement uses TRBV5-1 and TRBJ1-1, with a tentative D call TRBD1 (5 bases). The CDR3 nucleotides read TGCGCCAGCAGCGCCGACAGCCCCGGGGAAGCTTTCTTT. It encodes CASSADSPGEAFF.